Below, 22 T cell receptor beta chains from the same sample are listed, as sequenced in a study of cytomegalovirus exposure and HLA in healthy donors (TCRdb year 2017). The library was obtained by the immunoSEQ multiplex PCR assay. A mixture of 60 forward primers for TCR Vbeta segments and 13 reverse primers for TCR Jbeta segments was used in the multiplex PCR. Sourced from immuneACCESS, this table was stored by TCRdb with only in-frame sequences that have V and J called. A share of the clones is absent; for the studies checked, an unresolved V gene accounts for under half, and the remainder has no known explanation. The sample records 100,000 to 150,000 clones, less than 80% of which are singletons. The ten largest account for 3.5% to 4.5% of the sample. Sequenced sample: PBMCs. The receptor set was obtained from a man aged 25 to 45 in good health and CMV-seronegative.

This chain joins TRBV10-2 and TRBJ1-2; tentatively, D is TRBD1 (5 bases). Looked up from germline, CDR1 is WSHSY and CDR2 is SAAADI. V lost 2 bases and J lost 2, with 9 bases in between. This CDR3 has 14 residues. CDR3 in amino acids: CASSEAGGNYGYTF. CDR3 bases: TGCGCCAGCAGTGAGGCGGGGGGGAACTATGGCTACACCTTC.

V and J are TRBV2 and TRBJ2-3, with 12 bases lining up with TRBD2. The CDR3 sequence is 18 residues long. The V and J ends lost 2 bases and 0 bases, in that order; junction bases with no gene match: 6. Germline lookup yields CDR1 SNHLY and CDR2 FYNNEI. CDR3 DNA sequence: TGTGCCAGCAGTGAAATGACTAGCGGGGGAGAAAGCACAGATACGCAGTATTTT. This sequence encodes CASSEMTSGGESTDTQYF.

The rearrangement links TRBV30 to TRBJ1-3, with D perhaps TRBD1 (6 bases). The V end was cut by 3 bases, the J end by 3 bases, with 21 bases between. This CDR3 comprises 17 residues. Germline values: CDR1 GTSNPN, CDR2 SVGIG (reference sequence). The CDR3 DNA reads TGTGCCTGGAGAGCGACGACCGGGACATATGTTGGAAACACCATATATTTT. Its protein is CAWRATTGTYVGNTIYF.

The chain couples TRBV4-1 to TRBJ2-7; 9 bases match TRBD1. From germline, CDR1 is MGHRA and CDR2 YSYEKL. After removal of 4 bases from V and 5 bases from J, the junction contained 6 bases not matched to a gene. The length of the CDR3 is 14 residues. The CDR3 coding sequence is TGCGCCAGCAGCCCCAACAGGGGGCCTAACGAGCAGTACTTC. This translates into CASSPNRGPNEQYF.

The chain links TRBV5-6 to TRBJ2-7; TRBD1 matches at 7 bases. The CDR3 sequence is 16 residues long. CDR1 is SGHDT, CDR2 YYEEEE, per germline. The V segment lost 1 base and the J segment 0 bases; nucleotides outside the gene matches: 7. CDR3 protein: CASSLIGTESSYEQYF. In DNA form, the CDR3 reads TGTGCCAGCAGCTTGATCGGGACAGAGAGCTCCTACGAGCAGTACTTC.

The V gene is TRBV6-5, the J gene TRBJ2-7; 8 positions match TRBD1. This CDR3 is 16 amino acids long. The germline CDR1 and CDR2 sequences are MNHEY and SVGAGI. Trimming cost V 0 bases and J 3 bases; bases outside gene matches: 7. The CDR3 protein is CASSYSTGASVYEQYF. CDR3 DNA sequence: TGTGCCAGCAGTTACTCGACAGGGGCATCAGTCTACGAGCAGTACTTC.

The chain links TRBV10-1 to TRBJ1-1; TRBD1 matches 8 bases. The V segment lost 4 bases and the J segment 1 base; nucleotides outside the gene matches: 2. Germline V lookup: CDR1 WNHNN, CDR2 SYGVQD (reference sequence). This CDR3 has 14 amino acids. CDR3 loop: CASSVGQGNTEAFF. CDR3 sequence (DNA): TGCGCCAGCAGTGTCGGACAGGGGAACACTGAAGCTTTCTTT.

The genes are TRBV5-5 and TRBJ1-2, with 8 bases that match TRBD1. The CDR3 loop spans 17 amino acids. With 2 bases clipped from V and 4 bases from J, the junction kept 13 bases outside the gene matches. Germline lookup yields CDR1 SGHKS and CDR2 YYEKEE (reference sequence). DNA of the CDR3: TGTGCCAGCAGCTTAGGGTCCAGACAGGGGTCCTTCTATGGCTACACCTTC. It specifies CASSLGSRQGSFYGYTF.

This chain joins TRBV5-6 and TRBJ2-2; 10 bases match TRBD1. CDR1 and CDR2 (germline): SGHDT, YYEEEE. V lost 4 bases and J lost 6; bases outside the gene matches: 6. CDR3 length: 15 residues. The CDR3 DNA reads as TGTGCCAGCAGCCCCGGGACAGGGGCGGCCGGGGAGCTGTTTTTT. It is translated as CASSPGTGAAGELFF.

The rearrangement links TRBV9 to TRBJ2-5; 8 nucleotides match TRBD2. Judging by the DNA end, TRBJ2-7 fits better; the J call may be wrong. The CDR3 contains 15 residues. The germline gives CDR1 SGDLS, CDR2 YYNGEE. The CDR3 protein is CASSVASGGSYEQYF. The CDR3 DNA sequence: TGTGCCAGCAGCGTAGCAAGCGGGGGCTCCTACGAGCAGTACTTC.

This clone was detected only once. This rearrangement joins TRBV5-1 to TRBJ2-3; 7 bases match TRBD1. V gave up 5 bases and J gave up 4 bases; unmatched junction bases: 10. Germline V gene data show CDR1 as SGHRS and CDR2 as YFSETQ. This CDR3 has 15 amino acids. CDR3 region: CASSSNRGFADTQYF. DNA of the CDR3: TGCGCCAGCAGTTCTAACAGGGGTTTTGCAGATACGCAGTATTTT.

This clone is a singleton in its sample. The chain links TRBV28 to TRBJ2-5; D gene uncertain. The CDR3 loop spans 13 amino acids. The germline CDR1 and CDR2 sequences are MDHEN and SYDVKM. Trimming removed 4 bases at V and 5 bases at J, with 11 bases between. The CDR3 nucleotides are TGTGCCAGCAGTTACTCACCCTGGGAGACCCAGTACTTC. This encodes CASSYSPWETQYF.

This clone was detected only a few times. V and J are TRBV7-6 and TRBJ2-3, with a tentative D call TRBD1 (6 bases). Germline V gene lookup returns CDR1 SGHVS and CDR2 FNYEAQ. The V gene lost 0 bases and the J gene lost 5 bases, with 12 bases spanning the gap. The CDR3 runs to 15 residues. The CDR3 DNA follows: TGTGCCAGCAGCTTAGCGCCAGGGGCGGGAGATACGCAGTATTTT. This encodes CASSLAPGAGDTQYF.

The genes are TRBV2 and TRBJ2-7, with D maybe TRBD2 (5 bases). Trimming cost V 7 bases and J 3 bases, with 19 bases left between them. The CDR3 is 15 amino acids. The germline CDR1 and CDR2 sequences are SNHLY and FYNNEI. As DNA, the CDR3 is TGTGCCAGCACCGGAGGTGCTAGCTTCGTCTACGAGCAGTACTTC. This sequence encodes CASTGGASFVYEQYF. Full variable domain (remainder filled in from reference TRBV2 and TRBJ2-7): EPEVTQTPSHQVTQMGQEVILRCVPISNHLYFYWYRQILGQKVEFLVSFYNNEISEKSEIFDDQFSVERPDGSNFTLKIRSTKLEDSAMYFCASTGGASFVYEQYFGPGTRLTVT.

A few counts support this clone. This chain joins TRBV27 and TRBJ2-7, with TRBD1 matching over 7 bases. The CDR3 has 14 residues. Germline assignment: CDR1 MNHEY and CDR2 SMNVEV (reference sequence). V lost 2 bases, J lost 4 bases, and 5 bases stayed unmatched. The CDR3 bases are TGTGCCAGCAGTTTAATCGGCAGGGGGTACGAGCAGTACTTC. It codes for CASSLIGRGYEQYF.

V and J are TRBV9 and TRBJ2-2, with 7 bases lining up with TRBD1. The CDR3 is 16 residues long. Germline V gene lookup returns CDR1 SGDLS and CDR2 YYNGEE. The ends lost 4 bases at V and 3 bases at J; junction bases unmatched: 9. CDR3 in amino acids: CASSPRKGADTGELFF. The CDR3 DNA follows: TGTGCCAGCAGCCCCCGGAAGGGGGCGGACACCGGGGAGCTGTTTTTT.

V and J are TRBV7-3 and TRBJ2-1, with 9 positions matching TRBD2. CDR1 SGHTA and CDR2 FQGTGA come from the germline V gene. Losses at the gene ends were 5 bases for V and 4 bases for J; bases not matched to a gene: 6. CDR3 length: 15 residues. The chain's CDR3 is CASSPKRGDYNEQFF. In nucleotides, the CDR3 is TGTGCCAGCAGCCCAAAGCGGGGGGATTACAATGAGCAGTTCTTC. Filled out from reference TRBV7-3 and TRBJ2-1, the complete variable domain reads GAGVSQTPSNKVTEKGKYVELRCDPISGHTALYWYRQSLGQGPEFLIYFQGTGAADDSGLPNDRFFAVRPEGSVSTLKIQRTERGDSAVYLCASSPKRGDYNEQFFGPGTRLTVL.

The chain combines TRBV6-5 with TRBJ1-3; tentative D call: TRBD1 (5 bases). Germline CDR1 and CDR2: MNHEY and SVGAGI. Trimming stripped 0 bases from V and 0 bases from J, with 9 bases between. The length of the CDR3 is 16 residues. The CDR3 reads CASSYSTGDSGNTIYF. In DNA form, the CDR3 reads TGTGCCAGCAGTTACTCGACGGGGGACTCTGGAAACACCATATATTTT.

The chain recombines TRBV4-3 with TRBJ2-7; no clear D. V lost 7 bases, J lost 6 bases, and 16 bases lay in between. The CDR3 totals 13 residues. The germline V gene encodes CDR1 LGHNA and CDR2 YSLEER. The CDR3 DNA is TGCGCCAGCAAGCCACTCTACACAGCCGAGCAGTACTTC. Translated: CASKPLYTAEQYF.

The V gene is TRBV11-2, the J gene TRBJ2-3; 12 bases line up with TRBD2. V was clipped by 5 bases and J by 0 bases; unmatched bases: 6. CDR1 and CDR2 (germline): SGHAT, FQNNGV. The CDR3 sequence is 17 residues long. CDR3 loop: CASSRTSGAPSTDTQYF. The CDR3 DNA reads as TGTGCCAGCAGCAGGACTAGCGGGGCCCCTAGCACAGATACGCAGTATTTT.

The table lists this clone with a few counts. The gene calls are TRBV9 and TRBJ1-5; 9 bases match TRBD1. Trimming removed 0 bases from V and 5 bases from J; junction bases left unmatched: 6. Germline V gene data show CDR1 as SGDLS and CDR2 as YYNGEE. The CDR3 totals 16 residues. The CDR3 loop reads CASSVVSGDRDQPQHF. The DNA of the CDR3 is TGTGCCAGCAGCGTAGTTTCGGGGGACAGGGATCAGCCCCAGCATTTT.

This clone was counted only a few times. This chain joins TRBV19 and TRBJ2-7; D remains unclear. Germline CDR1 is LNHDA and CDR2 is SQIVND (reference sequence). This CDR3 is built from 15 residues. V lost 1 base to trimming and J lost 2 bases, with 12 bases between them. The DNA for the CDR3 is TGTGCCAGTAGTATAGTTTACAATAGCCCCTACGAGCAGTACTTC. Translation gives CASSIVYNSPYEQYF. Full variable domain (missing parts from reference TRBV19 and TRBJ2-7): DGGITQSPKYLFRKEGQNVTLSCEQNLNHDAMYWYRQDPGQGLRLIYYSQIVNDFQKGDIAEGYSVSREKKESFPLTVTSAQKNPTAFYLCASSIVYNSPYEQYFGPGTRLTVT.